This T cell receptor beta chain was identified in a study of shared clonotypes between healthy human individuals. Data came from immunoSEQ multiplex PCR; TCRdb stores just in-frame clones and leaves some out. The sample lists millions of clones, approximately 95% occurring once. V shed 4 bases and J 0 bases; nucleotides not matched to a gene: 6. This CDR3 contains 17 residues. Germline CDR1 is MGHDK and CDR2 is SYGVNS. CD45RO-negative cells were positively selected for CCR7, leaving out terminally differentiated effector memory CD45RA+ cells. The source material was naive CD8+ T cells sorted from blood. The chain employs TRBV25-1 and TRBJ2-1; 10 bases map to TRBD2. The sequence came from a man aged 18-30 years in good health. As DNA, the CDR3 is TGTGCCAGCAGTGTAGGCCTAGCGGGGGACTCCTACAATGAGCAGTTCTTC. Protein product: CASSVGLAGDSYNEQFF.